The 18 T cell receptor beta chains presented below share a single source sample, sequenced in a study of T cell responses to AZD1222 COVID-19 vaccine. Using immunoSEQ multiplex PCR, the repertoire was profiled, and TCRdb retains in-frame clones only, with some absent. The data contain 100,000 to 150,000 clones, about 90% of them singletons. The sample was peripheral blood, taken on day 0 of AZD1222 vaccination. These receptors all stem from an adult in good health.

The chain couples TRBV29-1 to TRBJ1-1, with 10 bases matching TRBD1. The CDR3 length is 12 residues. Germline loops: CDR1 SQVTM, CDR2 ANQGSEA. J was trimmed by 5 bases and V by 7 bases; bases with no gene match: 4. As DNA, the CDR3 is TGCAGCGGTGACAGGGGGCCAACTGAAGCTTTCTTT. Protein product: CSGDRGPTEAFF.

V gene TRBV19 combines with J gene TRBJ1-4; a weak D match, TRBD1 (5 bases). V shed 4 bases and J shed 8 bases, with 17 bases lying between them. The CDR3 loop spans 15 amino acids. CDR1 LNHDA and CDR2 SQIVND come from the germline V gene (reference sequence). The CDR3 loop is CASSKGFMDPEKLFF. As DNA, the CDR3 is TGTGCCAGTAGTAAGGGGTTTATGGACCCCGAAAAACTGTTTTTT.

The gene calls are TRBV3-1 (or the pseudogene TRBV3-2) and TRBJ2-2, with 7 bases lining up with TRBD1. Germline V gene sequence: CDR1 LGHDT, CDR2 YNNKEL (reference sequence). CDR3 size: 16 residues. The V gene end was trimmed by 4 bases and the J gene end by 0 bases; junction bases not matched to a gene: 5. In nucleotides, the CDR3 is TGTGCCAGCAGCCTCGGACAGGCCCCGAACACCGGGGAGCTGTTTTTT. Its translation is CASSLGQAPNTGELFF.

Only one count was recorded for this clone. V and J are TRBV19 and TRBJ2-7, with D unresolved. The V end lost 7 bases, the J end lost 2 bases, and 9 bases lay between the germline ends. CDR1 and CDR2 from the germline V gene are LNHDA and SQIVND (reference sequence). The CDR3 spans 12 residues. DNA for the CDR3: TGTGCCAGTACCGGGCAGACCTACGAGCAGTACTTC. Translating gives CASTGQTYEQYF.

Concerning this clone: The sample holds other DNA sequences that translate to the same CDR3. V is TRBV24-1 and J is TRBJ1-2; D gene uncertain. Trimming cost V 4 bases and J 4 bases, with 6 bases left between them. CDR3 length: 12 amino acids. Per the germline V gene, CDR1 is KGHDR and CDR2 is SFDVKD. CDR3 loop: CATSDGRYGYTF. CDR3 sequence (DNA): TGTGCCACCAGTGACGGACGCTATGGCTACACCTTC.

The chain couples TRBV4-1 to TRBJ1-2; D is unclear. The CDR3 totals 15 residues. V was cut by 0 bases and J by 0 bases, with 8 bases left in between. Germline V gives CDR1 MGHRA, CDR2 YSYEKL. CDR3 sequence: CASSQERAPNYGYTF. In nucleotides, the CDR3 is TGCGCCAGCAGCCAAGAACGGGCTCCTAACTATGGCTACACCTTC.

The V and J genes are TRBV2 and TRBJ2-3; 10 bases are a match to TRBD2. V shed 4 bases and J 6 bases; nucleotides not matched to a gene: 13. Germline CDR1 and CDR2: SNHLY and FYNNEI. The CDR3 is 17 residues long. The CDR3 loop reads CASSVARTSGIPDTQYF. The CDR3 region has the DNA TGTGCCAGCAGTGTCGCACGGACTAGCGGAATACCCGATACGCAGTATTTT.

The chain has TRBV9 and TRBJ2-1; 8 bases map to TRBD1. The CDR3 is made up of 16 amino acids. Germline CDR1 SGDLS, CDR2 YYNGEE. V was pared by 4 bases and J by 0 bases, with 6 bases of the junction left unmatched. The CDR3 protein is CASSPRQGSSYNEQFF. CDR3 bases: TGTGCCAGCAGCCCCCGACAGGGGTCCTCCTACAATGAGCAGTTCTTC.

The DNA for the CDR3 is TGTGCCAGCAGCCCTGGGCCGAGGGAGACCCAGTACTTC. Translated: CASSPGPRETQYF. This chain uses TRBV3-1 (or the pseudogene TRBV3-2) with TRBJ2-5; D unclear. The V gene lost 4 bases and the J gene lost 5 bases, with 11 bases spanning the gap. This CDR3 region has 13 residues. Germline loops: CDR1 LGHDT, CDR2 YNNKEL (reference sequence).

The V call is TRBV6-2 or TRBV6-3, the J call TRBJ2-7, with D unresolved. CDR1 is MNHEY, CDR2 SVGEGT, per germline. Between the trimmed V and J ends, which lost 6 bases and 4 bases, there was a span of 10 bases. The CDR3 covers 12 residues. CDR3: CASSPTYYEQYF. The CDR3, as DNA: TGTGCCAGCAGCCCCACGTATTACGAGCAGTACTTC.

V gene TRBV5-4 combines with J gene TRBJ1-2; no clear D gene. The CDR3 spans 13 residues. V dropped 1 base and J dropped 10 bases, with 14 bases sitting between them. CDR1 and CDR2 (germline): SGHNT, YYREEE (reference sequence). CDR3 bases: TGTGCCAGCAGCTTGAATCTGGGCAATGTCTACACCTTC. It codes for CASSLNLGNVYTF.

For the CDR3, the DNA is TGTGCCAGCAGCTTAAACGGCACAGACTACGAGCAGTACTTC. This sequence encodes CASSLNGTDYEQYF. V usage is TRBV7-9 and J usage is TRBJ2-7; D remains unclear. Germline CDR1 SEHNR, CDR2 FQNEAQ (reference sequence). The CDR3 spans 14 residues. Trimming left V 2 bases short and J 3 bases short, with 11 bases between.

The chain carries TRBV11-2 and TRBJ1-1, with D uncertain. The CDR3 runs to 13 residues. Germline V lookup: CDR1 SGHAT, CDR2 FQNNGV. Trimming cost V 5 bases and J 3 bases, with 10 bases left between them. CDR3 in DNA: TGTGCCAGCAGCATGGGCGGAGACACTGAAGCTTTCTTT. It translates to CASSMGGDTEAFF.

With respect to this clone: Other DNA sequences from this sample encode an identical CDR3 as well. V is TRBV7-9 and J is TRBJ1-6, with TRBD1 identical over 8 bases. V shed 6 bases, J shed 5 bases, and the junction held 6 bases outside the gene matches. The CDR3 covers 15 residues. Germline lookup yields CDR1 SEHNR and CDR2 FQNEAQ (reference sequence). Written as DNA, the CDR3 is TGTGCCAGCAGTGGGACAGGTTCCCATAATTCACCCCTCCACTTT. It yields the protein CASSGTGSHNSPLHF.

CDR3 sequence: CASRPTGDGGYTF. The CDR3, as DNA: TGCGCCAGCAGACCGACAGGGGACGGAGGCTACACCTTC. The chain couples TRBV5-1 to TRBJ1-2; TRBD1 matches at 8 bases. CDR3 length: 13 residues. The germline V gene has CDR1 SGHRS and CDR2 YFSETQ. J lost 8 bases, V lost 5 bases, and 8 bases had no gene match.

The chain has TRBV6-1 and TRBJ1-6; TRBD1 aligns across 8 bases. CDR1 and CDR2 from the germline V gene are MNHNS and SASEGT. Germline trimming cut 1 base from V and 10 bases from J; bases unmatched to any gene: 15. The CDR3 runs 18 residues. The CDR3: CASSEEAGGAPIGSPLHF. The CDR3 DNA is TGTGCCAGCAGTGAAGAGGCAGGGGGCGCCCCGATTGGGTCACCCCTCCACTTT.

The chain links TRBV11-2 to TRBJ1-2, with 9 bases lining up with TRBD1. Germline trimming cut 3 bases from V and 2 bases from J; bases unmatched to any gene: 1. CDR1 is SGHAT, CDR2 FQNNGV, per germline. The CDR3 consists of 14 residues. The CDR3 region is CASSFGQGNYGYTF. CDR3 DNA: TGTGCCAGCAGCTTCGGACAGGGGAACTATGGCTACACCTTC.

The V and J genes are TRBV19 and TRBJ1-1, with D unresolved. The CDR3 is 15 amino acids. The ends were cut back, 5 bases at V and 2 bases at J, with 15 bases in the middle. Germline CDR1 LNHDA, CDR2 SQIVND (reference sequence). CDR3 sequence: CASSPLGLGNTEAFF. CDR3 nucleotides: TGTGCCAGTAGTCCTCTGGGTCTAGGCAACACTGAAGCTTTCTTT. Based on the CDR3 plus reference TRBV19 and TRBJ1-1, the full variable domain is DGGITQSPKYLFRKEGQNVTLSCEQNLNHDAMYWYRQDPGQGLRLIYYSQIVNDFQKGDIAEGYSVSREKKESFPLTVTSAQKNPTAFYLCASSPLGLGNTEAFFGQGTRLTVV.